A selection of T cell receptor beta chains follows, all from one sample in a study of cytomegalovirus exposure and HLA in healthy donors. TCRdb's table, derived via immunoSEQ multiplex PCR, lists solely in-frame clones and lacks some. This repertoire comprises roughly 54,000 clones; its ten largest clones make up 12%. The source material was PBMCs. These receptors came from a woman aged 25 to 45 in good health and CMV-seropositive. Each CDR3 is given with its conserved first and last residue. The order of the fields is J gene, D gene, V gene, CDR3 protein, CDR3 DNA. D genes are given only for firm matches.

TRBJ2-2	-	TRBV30	CAWNRENTGELFF	TGTGCCTGGAACAGGGAGAACACCGGGGAGCTGTTTTTT
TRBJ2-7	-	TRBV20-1	CSGTRSGEQYF	TGCAGTGGTACCCGGAGCGGGGAGCAGTACTTC
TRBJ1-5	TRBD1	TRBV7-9	CASSLGTGGNQPQHF	TGTGCCAGCAGCTTAGGGACAGGGGGCAATCAGCCCCAGCATTTT
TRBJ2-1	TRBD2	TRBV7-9	CASTYPPGTSSYNEQFF	TGTGCCAGCACCTATCCTCCCGGGACTAGCTCCTACAATGAGCAGTTCTTC
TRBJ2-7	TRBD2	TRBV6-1	CASALAGPYEQYF	TGTGCCAGCGCCCTAGCGGGCCCCTACGAGCAGTACTTC
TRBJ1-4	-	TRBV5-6	CASSNLGGGNEKLFF	TGTGCCAGCAGCAACCTCGGGGGGGGTAATGAAAAACTGTTTTTT
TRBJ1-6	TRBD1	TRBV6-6	CASRLGQTNSPLHF	TGTGCCAGCAGGTTGGGACAGACTAATTCACCCCTCCACTTT
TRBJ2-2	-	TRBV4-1	CASSQVLLSRGLTGELFF	TGCGCCAGCAGCCAAGTGCTGCTTAGTAGGGGCCTGACCGGGGAGCTGTTTTTT
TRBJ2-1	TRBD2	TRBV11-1	CASSLEESSGRMGNEQFF	TGTGCCAGCAGCTTAGAAGAGTCTAGCGGGAGGATGGGTAATGAGCAGTTCTTC
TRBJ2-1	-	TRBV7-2	CASSTPGDEQFF	TGTGCCAGCAGCACCCCGGGGGATGAGCAGTTCTTC
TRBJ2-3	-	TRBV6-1	CASSEAWGIRRGDTQYF	TGTGCCAGCAGTGAAGCGTGGGGAATCCGACGGGGAGATACGCAGTATTTT
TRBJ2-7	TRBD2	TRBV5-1	CASSLDTSGRYEQYF	TGCGCCAGCAGCTTGGATACTAGCGGGAGGTACGAGCAGTACTTC
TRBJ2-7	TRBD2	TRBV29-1	CSVRWRGSHEQYF	TGCAGCGTTCGGTGGCGGGGGTCCCACGAGCAGTACTTC
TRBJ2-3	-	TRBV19	CASSRTVITDTQYF	TGTGCCAGTAGTAGGACAGTGATCACAGATACGCAGTATTTT
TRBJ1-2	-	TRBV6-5	CASSKQGRHDGYTF	TGTGCCAGCAGTAAACAGGGACGCCATGATGGCTACACCTTC
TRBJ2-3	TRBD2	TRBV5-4	CASSGLAPGSDTQYF	TGTGCCAGCAGCGGACTAGCCCCCGGGTCAGATACGCAGTATTTT
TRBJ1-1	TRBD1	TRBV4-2	CASSHYGTDDSTEAFF	TGTGCCAGCAGCCACTACGGGACAGACGACAGTACTGAAGCTTTCTTT
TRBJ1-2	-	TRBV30	CAWSVGGRSYYGYTF	TGTGCCTGGAGTGTGGGGGGACGGAGCTACTATGGCTACACCTTC
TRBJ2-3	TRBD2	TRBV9	CASSVSGRAGADTQYF	TGTGCCAGCAGCGTAAGCGGGAGGGCCGGCGCAGATACGCAGTATTTT
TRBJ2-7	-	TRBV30	CAWSVPLDITYEQYF	TGTGCCTGGAGTGTACCCTTGGACATTACCTACGAGCAGTACTTC
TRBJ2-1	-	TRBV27	CASSLSSYNEQFF	TGTGCCAGCAGTTTATCCAGTTACAATGAGCAGTTCTTC
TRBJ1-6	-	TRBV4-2	CASSQEVHRDNSPLHF	TGTGCCAGCAGCCAAGAGGTACACAGAGATAATTCACCCCTCCACTTT
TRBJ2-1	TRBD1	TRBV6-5	CASSYMRGQGDNEQFF	TGTGCCAGCAGTTACATGCGCGGACAGGGAGACAATGAGCAGTTCTTC
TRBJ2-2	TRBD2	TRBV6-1	CASSEGTSGNTGELFF	TGTGCCAGCAGTGAGGGGACTAGCGGCAACACCGGGGAGCTGTTTTTT
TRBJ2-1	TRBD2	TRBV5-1	CASYTGLADNEQFF	TGCGCCAGCTACACAGGACTAGCGGACAATGAGCAGTTCTTC
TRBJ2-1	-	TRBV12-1	CASSFVAGLEFF	TGTGCCAGCAGCTTTGTTGCGGGCCTCGAGTTCTTC
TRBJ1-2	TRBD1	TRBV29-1	CSVVGSTGGGYGYTF	TGCAGCGTTGTAGGGTCGACAGGGGGAGGGTATGGCTACACCTTC